This T cell receptor beta chain originates from a study of cytomegalovirus exposure and HLA in healthy donors. This clone was observed once. The PCR contained 60 Vbeta and 13 Jbeta primers. The data were produced by immunoSEQ multiplex PCR, yet TCRdb's version contains in-frame clones alone and is incomplete. There are tens of thousands of clones in the sample; about 80% occur only once, and approximately 29% lies in the top ten. Germline CDR1 is SGHTA and CDR2 is FQGNSA. The CDR3 extends over 12 amino acids. V was shortened by 4 bases and J by 9 bases, with 10 bases between the two germline ends. The material sequenced was PBMCs. This TCR was sampled from a man aged 45-65 years in good health and CMV-seropositive. The chain joins TRBV7-2 to TRBJ2-4; possibly TRBD1 for D (5 bases). The DNA for the CDR3 is TGTGCCAGCAGCTACGACCAGGGCATTCAGTACTTC. It is translated as CASSYDQGIQYF.